The sequence of this TCR beta chain was determined in a study of blood T cell repertoires in COVID-19. Sequencing was performed with immunoSEQ multiplex PCR; in TCRdb, only in-frame clones are kept and a portion is missing. The data show approximately 50,000 clones, 90% seen once. V dropped 4 bases and J dropped 11; count of bases not matched to a gene: 7. The germline V gene encodes CDR1 KGHDR and CDR2 SFDVKD. The CDR3 is 13 residues long. The sequenced sample was peripheral blood. The TCR was taken from a human donor in a cohort sampled during active COVID-19. This sequence joins TRBV24-1 and TRBJ1-1; 9 bases are shared with TRBD1. The CDR3 DNA reads as TGTGCCACCAGTGACCCGGGACAGGGCTTGGCTTTCTTT. Translation gives CATSDPGQGLAFF.